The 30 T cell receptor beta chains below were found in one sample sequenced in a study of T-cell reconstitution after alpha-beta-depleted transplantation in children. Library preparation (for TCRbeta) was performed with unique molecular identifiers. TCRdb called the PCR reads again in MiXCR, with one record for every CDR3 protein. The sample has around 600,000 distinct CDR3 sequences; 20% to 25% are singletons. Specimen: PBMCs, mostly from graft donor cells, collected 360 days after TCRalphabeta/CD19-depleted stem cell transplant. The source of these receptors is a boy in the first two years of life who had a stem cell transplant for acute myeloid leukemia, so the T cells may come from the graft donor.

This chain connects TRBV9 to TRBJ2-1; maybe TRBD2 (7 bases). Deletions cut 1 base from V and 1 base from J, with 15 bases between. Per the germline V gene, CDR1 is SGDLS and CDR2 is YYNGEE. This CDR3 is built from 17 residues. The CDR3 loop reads CASSVTRGGGSYNEQFF. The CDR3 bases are TGTGCCAGCAGCGTAACCCGGGGAGGGGGGTCCTACAATGAGCAGTTCTTC.

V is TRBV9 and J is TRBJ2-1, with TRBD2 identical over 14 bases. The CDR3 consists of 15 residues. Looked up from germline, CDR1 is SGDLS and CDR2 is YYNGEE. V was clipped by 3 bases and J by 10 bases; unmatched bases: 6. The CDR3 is CASSGPGLAGVEQFF. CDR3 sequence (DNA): TGTGCCAGCAGCGGCCCGGGACTAGCGGGGGTAGAGCAGTTCTTC.

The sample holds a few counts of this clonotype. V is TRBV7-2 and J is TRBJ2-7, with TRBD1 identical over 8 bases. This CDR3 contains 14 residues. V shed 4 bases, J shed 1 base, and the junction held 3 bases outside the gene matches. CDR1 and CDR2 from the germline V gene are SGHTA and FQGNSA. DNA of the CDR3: TGTGCCAGCAGCTCGGACAGGGCATCCTACGAGCAGTACTTC. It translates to CASSSDRASYEQYF.

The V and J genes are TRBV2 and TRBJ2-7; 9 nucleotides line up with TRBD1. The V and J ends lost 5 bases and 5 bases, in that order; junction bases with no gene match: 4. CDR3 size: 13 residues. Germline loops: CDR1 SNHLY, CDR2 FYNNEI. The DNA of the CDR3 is TGTGCCAGCAGTACTACAGGGGGCAACGAGCAGTACGTC. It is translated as CASSTTGGNEQYV.

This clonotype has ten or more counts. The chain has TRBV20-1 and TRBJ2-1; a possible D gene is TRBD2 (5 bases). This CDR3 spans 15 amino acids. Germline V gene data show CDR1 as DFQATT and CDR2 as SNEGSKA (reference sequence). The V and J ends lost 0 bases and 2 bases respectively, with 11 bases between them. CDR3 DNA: TGCAGTGCTAGAGAACTGGACTCCCCCTACAATGAGCAGTTCTTC. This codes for CSARELDSPYNEQFF.

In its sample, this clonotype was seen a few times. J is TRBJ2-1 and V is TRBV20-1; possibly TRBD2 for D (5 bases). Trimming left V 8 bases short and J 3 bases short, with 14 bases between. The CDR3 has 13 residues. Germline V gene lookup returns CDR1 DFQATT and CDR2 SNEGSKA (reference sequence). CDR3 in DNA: TGCAGTCTCGGGTCTAGCTACTACAATGAGCAGTTCTTC. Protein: CSLGSSYYNEQFF.

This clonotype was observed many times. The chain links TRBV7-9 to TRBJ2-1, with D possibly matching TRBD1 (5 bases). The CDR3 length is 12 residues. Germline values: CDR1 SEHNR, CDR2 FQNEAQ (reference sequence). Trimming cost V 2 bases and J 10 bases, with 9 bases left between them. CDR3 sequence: CASSLSRTEQFF. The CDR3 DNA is TGTGCCAGCAGCTTATCCAGGACAGAGCAGTTCTTC.

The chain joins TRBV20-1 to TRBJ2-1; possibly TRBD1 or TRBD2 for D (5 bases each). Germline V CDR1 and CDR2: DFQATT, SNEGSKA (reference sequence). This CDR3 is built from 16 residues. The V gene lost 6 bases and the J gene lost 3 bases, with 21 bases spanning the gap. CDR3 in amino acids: CSAPPSSAGSYNEQFF. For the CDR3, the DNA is TGCAGTGCGCCTCCGAGTTCGGCAGGGAGCTACAATGAGCAGTTCTTC.

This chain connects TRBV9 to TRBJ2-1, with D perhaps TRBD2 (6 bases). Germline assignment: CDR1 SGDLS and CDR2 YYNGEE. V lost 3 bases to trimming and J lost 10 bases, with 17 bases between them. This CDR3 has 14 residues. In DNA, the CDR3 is TGTGCCAGCAGCGGAGGGACTCCATTTGAGGAGCAGTTCTTC. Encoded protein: CASSGGTPFEEQFF.

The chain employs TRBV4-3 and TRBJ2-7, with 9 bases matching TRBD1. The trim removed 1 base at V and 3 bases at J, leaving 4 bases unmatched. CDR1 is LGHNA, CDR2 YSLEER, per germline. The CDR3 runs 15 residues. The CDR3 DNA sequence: TGCGCCAGCAGCCAAGTGACGGACAGGGGCTACGAGCAGTACTTC. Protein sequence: CASSQVTDRGYEQYF.

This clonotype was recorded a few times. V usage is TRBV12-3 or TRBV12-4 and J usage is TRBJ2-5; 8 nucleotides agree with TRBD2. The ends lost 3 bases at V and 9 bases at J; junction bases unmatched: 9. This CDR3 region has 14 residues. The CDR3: CASSLDPGGGPQYF. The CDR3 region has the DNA TGTGCCAGCAGTTTGGATCCCGGGGGGGGGCCCCAGTACTTC.

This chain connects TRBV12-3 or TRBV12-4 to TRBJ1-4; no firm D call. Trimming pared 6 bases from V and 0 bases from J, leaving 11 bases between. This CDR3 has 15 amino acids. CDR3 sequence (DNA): TGTGCCAGCAGCGGGAGGGAGGCAACTAATGAAAAACTGTTTTTT. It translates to CASSGREATNEKLFF.

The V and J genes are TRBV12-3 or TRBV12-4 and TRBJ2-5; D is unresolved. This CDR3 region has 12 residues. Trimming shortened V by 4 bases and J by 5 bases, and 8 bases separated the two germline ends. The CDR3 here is CASSSRLETQYF. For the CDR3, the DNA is TGTGCCAGCAGTTCCCGTCTTGAGACCCAGTACTTC.

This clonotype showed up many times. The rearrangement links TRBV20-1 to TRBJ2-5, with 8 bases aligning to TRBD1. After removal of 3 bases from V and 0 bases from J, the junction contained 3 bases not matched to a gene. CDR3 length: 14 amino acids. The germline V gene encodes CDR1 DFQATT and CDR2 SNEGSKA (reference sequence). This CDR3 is CSARDRVHQETQYF. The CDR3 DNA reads TGCAGTGCTAGGGACAGGGTACACCAAGAGACCCAGTACTTC.

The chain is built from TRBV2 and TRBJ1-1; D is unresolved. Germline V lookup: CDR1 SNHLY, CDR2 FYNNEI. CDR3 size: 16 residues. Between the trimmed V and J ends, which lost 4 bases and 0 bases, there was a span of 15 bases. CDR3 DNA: TGTGCCAGCAGTGGGGGAGGCGGAGTGGTGAACACTGAAGCTTTCTTT. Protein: CASSGGGGVVNTEAFF.

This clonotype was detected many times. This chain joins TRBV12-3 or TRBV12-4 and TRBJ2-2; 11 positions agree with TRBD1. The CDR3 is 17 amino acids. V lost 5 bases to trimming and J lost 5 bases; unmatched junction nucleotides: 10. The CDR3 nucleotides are TGTGCCAGCAGTGAAGGACAGGGGGCATCGGGGACCGGGGAGCTGTTTTTT. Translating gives CASSEGQGASGTGELFF.

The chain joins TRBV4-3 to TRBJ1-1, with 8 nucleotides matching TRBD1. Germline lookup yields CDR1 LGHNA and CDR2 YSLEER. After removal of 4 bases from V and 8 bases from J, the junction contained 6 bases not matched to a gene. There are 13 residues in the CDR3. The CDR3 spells CASSPARTGEAFF. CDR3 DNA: TGCGCCAGCAGCCCCGCCCGGACAGGGGAAGCTTTCTTT.

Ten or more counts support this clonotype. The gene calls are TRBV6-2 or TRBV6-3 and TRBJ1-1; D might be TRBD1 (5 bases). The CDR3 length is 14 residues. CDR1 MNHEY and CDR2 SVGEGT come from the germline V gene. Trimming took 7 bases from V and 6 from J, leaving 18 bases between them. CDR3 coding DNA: TGTGCCAGCACTGCCGGGACGGAAAACTCTGAAGCTTTCTTT. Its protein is CASTAGTENSEAFF.

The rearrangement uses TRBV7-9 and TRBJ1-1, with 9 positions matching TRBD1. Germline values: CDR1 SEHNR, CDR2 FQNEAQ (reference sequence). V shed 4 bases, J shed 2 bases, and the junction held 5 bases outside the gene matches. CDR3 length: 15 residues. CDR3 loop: CASSYKTGGNTEAFF. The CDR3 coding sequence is TGTGCCAGCAGCTACAAGACAGGGGGTAACACTGAAGCTTTCTTT.

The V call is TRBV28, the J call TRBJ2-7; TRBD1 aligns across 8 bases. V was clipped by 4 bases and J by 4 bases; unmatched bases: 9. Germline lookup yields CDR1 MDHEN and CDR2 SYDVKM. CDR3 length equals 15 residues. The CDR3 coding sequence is TGTGCCAGCAGTTCGTCTTCGACAGGGGAATACGAGCAGTACGTC. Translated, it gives CASSSSSTGEYEQYV.

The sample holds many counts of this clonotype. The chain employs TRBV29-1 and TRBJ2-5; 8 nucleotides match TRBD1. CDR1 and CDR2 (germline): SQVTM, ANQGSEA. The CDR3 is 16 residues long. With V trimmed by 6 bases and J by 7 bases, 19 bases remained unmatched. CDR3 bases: TGCAGCGTAACCTGGACAGGGCGGGATTCTTTGGGGACCCAGTACTTC. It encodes CSVTWTGRDSLGTQYF.

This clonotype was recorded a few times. CDR3 sequence (DNA): TGTGCCAGCAGTTACCCCTACGGTGAAGCTTTCTTT. As protein: CASSYPYGEAFF. This chain joins TRBV6-5 and TRBJ1-1; D is undetermined. Trimming stripped 2 bases from V and 7 bases from J, with 8 bases between. Per the germline V gene, CDR1 is MNHEY and CDR2 is SVGAGI. CDR3 size: 12 residues.

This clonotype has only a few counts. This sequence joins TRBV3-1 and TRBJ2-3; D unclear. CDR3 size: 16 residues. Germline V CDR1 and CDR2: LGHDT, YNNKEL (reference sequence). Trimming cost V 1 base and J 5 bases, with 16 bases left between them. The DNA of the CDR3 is TGTGCCAGCAGCCAAGCCCCGGACCCGCAACTAGATACGCAGTATTTT. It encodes CASSQAPDPQLDTQYF.

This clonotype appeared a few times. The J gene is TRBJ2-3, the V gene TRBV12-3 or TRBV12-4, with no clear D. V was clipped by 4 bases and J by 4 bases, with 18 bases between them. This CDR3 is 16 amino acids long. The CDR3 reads CASSSMTWGASDTQYF. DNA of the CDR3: TGTGCCAGCAGTTCAATGACTTGGGGTGCATCAGATACGCAGTATTTT.

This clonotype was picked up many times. The CDR3 loop reads CAISEGQQTQPQHF. The DNA of the CDR3 is TGTGCCATCAGTGAGGGGCAGCAAACTCAGCCCCAGCATTTT. The J gene is TRBJ1-5, the V gene TRBV10-3; D call uncertain. The V end lost 2 bases, the J end lost 6 bases, and 11 bases lay between the germline ends. This CDR3 comprises 14 residues. From germline, CDR1 is ENHRY and CDR2 SYGVKD.

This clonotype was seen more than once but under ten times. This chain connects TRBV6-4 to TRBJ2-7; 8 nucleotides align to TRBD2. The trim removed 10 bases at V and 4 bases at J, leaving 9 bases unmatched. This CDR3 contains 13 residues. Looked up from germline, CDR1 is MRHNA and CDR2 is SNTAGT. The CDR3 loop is CATPPRGAYEQYV. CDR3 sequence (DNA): TGTGCCACTCCCCCGCGGGGGGCTTACGAGCAGTACGTC.

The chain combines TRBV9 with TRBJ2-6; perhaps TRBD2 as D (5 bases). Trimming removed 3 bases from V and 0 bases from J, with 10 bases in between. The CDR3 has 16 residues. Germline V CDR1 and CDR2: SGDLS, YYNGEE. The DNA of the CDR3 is TGTGCCAGCAGCGGGAGGATTATCTCTGGGGCCAACGTCCTGACTTTC. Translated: CASSGRIISGANVLTF.

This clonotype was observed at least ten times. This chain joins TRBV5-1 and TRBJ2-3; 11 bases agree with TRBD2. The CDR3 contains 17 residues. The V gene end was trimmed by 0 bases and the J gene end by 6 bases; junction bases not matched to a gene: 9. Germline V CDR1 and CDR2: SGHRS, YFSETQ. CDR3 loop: CASSLAASLAGGDTQYF. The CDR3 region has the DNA TGCGCCAGCAGCTTGGCCGCCTCTCTAGCGGGGGGCGATACGCAGTATTTT.

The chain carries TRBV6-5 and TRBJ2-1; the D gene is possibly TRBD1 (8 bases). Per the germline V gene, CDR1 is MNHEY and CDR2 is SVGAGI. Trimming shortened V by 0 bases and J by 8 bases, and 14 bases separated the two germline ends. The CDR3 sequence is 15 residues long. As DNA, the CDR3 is TGTGCCAGCAGTTACTCAGGACAGGGAGGGTATGAGCAGTTCTTC. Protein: CASSYSGQGGYEQFF.

The CDR3 protein is CASSSNREGAAFF. CDR3 nucleotide sequence: TGTGCCAGCAGCTCCAACAGGGAGGGTGCGGCTTTCTTT. The chain uses TRBV7-3 and TRBJ1-1; a possible D gene is TRBD1 (6 bases). Deletions cut 4 bases from V and 11 bases from J, with 17 bases between. This CDR3 has 13 residues. Germline CDR1 is SGHTA and CDR2 is FQGTGA.